The present T cell receptor (beta chain) was sequenced within a study of blood T cells in healthy people across ages. Whole-study results and caveats: Among long-lived donors, naive CD4+ cells were more numerous and diversity higher than in aged donors. Naive T cell percentage showed a strong correlation with the diversity of TCR beta. Naive and antigen-experienced cells could not be conclusively compared, given unsorted PBMCs.

Many counts were recorded for this clonotype. The antigen remains unidentified. V shed 4 bases and J 5 bases; nucleotides not matched to a gene: 9. The CDR3 spans 14 residues. The germline CDR1 and CDR2 sequences are SGHDT and YYEEEE. The use of a sample-barcoded 5' primer and a J-beta primer mix characterized a second PCR of 7 to 11 cycles. TCRdb independently ran MiXCR on the 5' RACE reads; one entry per CDR3 protein. The sample records about 760,000 distinct CDR3 sequences, roughly 56% being singletons. The sequenced sample consisted of blood. This receptor was identified in a man in his forties in good health. This chain connects TRBV5-6 to TRBJ2-7; TRBD2 matches 7 bases. CDR3 bases: TGTGCCAGCAGCCCATCCCCGACTAGCAACGAGCAGTACTTC. Protein: CASSPSPTSNEQYF.